This paragraph covers one T cell receptor beta chain sequence. This sample was included in a study of blood T cell repertoires in COVID-19. Germline loops: CDR1 MDHEN, CDR2 SYDVKM. The CDR3 has 12 residues. Deletions cut 6 bases from V and 8 bases from J, with 14 bases between. Some clones are missing from TCRdb's copy, which holds only in-frame ones; the method was immunoSEQ multiplex PCR. The sample has 150,000 to 200,000 clones; approximately 85% are singletons. The origin of this receptor is a man in his 60s with acute or convalescent COVID-19. The sequencing sample was made of peripheral blood. This chain links TRBV28 with TRBJ2-7; possibly TRBD1 for D (6 bases). The chain's CDR3 is CASSSDRSQQYF. For the CDR3, the DNA is TGTGCCAGCAGCTCCGACAGGTCCCAGCAGTACTTC.